This T cell receptor beta chain was documented in a study of identical twins. Study conclusions and caveats: Its conclusions, products of cross-sectional statistical analysis, did not come from following the same donors.

One entry per CDR3 protein results from TCRdb running MiXCR on the 5' RACE reads. The profile shows 200,000 or so distinct CDR3 sequences, roughly 7.5% of them singletons. A note on this clonotype: The target antigen is unknown.

V trimming: 5 bases; J trimming: 8 bases; junction bases outside the gene matches: 8. Germline V gives CDR1 DFQATT, CDR2 SNEGSKA (reference sequence). This CDR3 has 13 amino acids. Healthy Caucasians supplied all donations. The same sample was also used in a study of yellow fever vaccine responses in identical twins.

This chain joins TRBV20-1 and TRBJ1-4, with TRBD1 identical over 7 bases. Sequencing used memory (CD45RO+) T cells sorted from blood. The source of this sequence is a young woman in good health. The CDR3 coding sequence is TGCAGTGCTTACGACAGGGCAGAAGAAAAACTGTTTTTT. Its protein product is CSAYDRAEEKLFF.